Following are 9 T cell receptor beta chains from one sample sequenced in a study of cytomegalovirus exposure and HLA in healthy donors. PCR employed 60 Vbeta and 13 Jbeta primers. The table came from immunoSEQ multiplex PCR; TCRdb's copy has only in-frame clones and leaves some out. The repertoire holds some 180,000 clones, with more than 60% as singletons. The sample was PBMCs. The receptors were gathered from a woman aged 55-69 years in good health and CMV-seropositive.

The chain joins TRBV28 to TRBJ2-7; 9 bases are shared with TRBD1. Germline V gene data show CDR1 as MDHEN and CDR2 as SYDVKM. CDR3 length equals 14 residues. V trimming: 7 bases; J trimming: 6 bases; junction bases outside the gene matches: 10. The CDR3 DNA reads as TGTGCCAGCACCTCCGGGACAGGGATGCTCGAGCAGTACTTC. It specifies CASTSGTGMLEQYF.

The rearrangement uses TRBV4-1 and TRBJ1-4; 9 bases match TRBD1. V lost 4 bases, J lost 8 bases, and 8 bases stayed unmatched. Germline assignment: CDR1 MGHRA and CDR2 YSYEKL. This CDR3 contains 15 residues. The CDR3 reads CASSLEQGAGEKLFF. The CDR3 DNA is TGCGCCAGCAGCCTGGAACAGGGGGCAGGAGAAAAACTGTTTTTT.

The chain joins TRBV7-3 to TRBJ1-1; D not resolved. V lost 2 bases and J lost 1, with 8 bases in between. The CDR3 extends over 14 amino acids. Looked up from germline, CDR1 is SGHTA and CDR2 is FQGTGA. The CDR3 DNA follows: TGTGCCAGCAGCTTAGGTGCGGGGAACACTGAAGCTTTCTTT. This translates into CASSLGAGNTEAFF.

V and J are TRBV6-5 and TRBJ2-7, with a possible D match to TRBD1 (6 bases). V lost 2 bases, J lost 5 bases, and 13 bases lay in between. This CDR3 spans 14 amino acids. Germline CDR1 MNHEY, CDR2 SVGAGI. CDR3 DNA sequence: TGTGCCAGCAGTTACCTGGGGGCGGCGGACGAGCAGTACTTC. It yields the protein CASSYLGAADEQYF.

The J gene is TRBJ2-5, the V gene TRBV6-6; a weak D match, TRBD1 (5 bases). This CDR3 contains 11 residues. Looked up from germline, CDR1 is MNHNY and CDR2 is SVGAGI (reference sequence). The V and J ends lost 5 bases and 7 bases respectively, with 8 bases between them. The CDR3 DNA reads as TGTGCCAGCAGTACCGACAGGACCCAGTACTTC. Its translation: CASSTDRTQYF.

This chain uses TRBV7-9 with TRBJ1-4, with 7 bases fitting TRBD1. With 6 bases clipped from V and 8 bases from J, the junction kept 6 bases outside the gene matches. This CDR3 spans 13 amino acids. Germline values: CDR1 SEHNR, CDR2 FQNEAQ (reference sequence). This CDR3 reads CASSRQGGEKLFF. In DNA form, the CDR3 reads TGTGCCAGCAGTCGACAGGGTGGGGAAAAACTGTTTTTT.

Notes on this clone: One junction end does not reproduce the germline sequence, and a read error may be involved. The CDR3 spells CAASRDIQQAGAEAFF. The CDR3 nucleotides read TGTGCCGCCAGCAGAGATATTCAGCAGGCAGGGGCTGAAGCTTTCTTT. V is TRBV15 and J is TRBJ1-1, with TRBD1 as a possible D gene (6 bases). CDR1 is LNHNV, CDR2 YYDKDF, per germline (reference sequence). The CDR3 extends over 16 amino acids.

About this clone itself: Its ends do not fully match the called genes, so a read error is possible. The CDR3 region is CATQSGDAKNSQYF. CDR3 coding DNA: TGTGCCACCCAATCAGGGGATGCCAAAAACAGTCAGTACTTC. The chain is built from TRBV6-5 and TRBJ2-4, with D perhaps TRBD1 (6 bases). The CDR3 sequence is 14 residues long. Per germline, CDR1 MNHEY and CDR2 SVGAGI.

The chain combines TRBV7-3 with TRBJ2-1, with 13 bases fitting TRBD2. With 1 base clipped from V and 5 bases from J, the junction kept 8 bases outside the gene matches. This CDR3 has 18 residues. Per germline, CDR1 SGHTA and CDR2 FQGTGA. The CDR3 protein is CASSLSAGLAGAHNEQFF. CDR3 DNA: TGTGCCAGCAGCTTAAGTGCTGGACTAGCGGGAGCCCACAATGAGCAGTTCTTC. Looking up the rest from reference TRBV7-3 and TRBJ2-1 gives the full variable domain: GAGVSQTPSNKVTEKGKYVELRCDPISGHTALYWYRQSLGQGPEFLIYFQGTGAADDSGLPNDRFFAVRPEGSVSTLKIQRTERGDSAVYLCASSLSAGLAGAHNEQFFGPGTRLTVL.